Detailed here is one T cell receptor beta chain. No antigen is known for it. The sample comes from a study of T-cell memory formation after mild COVID-19. Across the study: Largely donor-specific sequence clusters came from a couple of donors. Study-wide findings and caveats: Largely, contracting CD4+ clones fell within CM and EM, and contracting CD8+ clones within EMRA. Contracting clones from day 15 to 85 had balanced CD4/CD8; later expanders favoured CD4+.

Germline-derived CDR1 and CDR2 are LNHDA and SQIVND (reference sequence). V dropped 3 bases and J dropped 2 bases, with 13 bases sitting between them. This CDR3 is 15 amino acids long. TCR alpha and TCR beta cDNA libraries carrying sample barcodes and UMIs came from 5'RACE with constant-segment primers. Each CDR3 protein gets one entry after TCRdb re-called the 5' RACE reads with MiXCR. The sample has around 410,000 distinct CDR3 sequences; about a quarter are singletons. The sequenced material came from PBMCs or a T cell subset sorted from them (not recorded which). This sequence was found in an adult woman who had mild COVID-19 (a few samples of this study predate the infection). Cell type and time point are not known. V is TRBV19 and J is TRBJ1-2, with D hard to call. The CDR3 sequence: CASSIITMGNYGYTF. In nucleotides, the CDR3 is TGTGCCAGTAGTATTATAACGATGGGAAACTATGGCTACACCTTC.